The next 26 T cell receptor beta chains were all read from a single sample in a study of PD-L1 blockade in urothelial cancer. Profiled with immunoSEQ multiplex PCR; TCRdb holds only in-frame clones, not every one. The table lists tens of thousands of clones, 84% of them singletons. The starting material was PBMCs, obtained around atezolizumab (anti-PD-L1) treatment. These receptors were collected from a man in his 70s with urothelial cancer.

The J gene is TRBJ1-2, the V gene TRBV4-1; possibly TRBD1 for D (5 bases). CDR1 and CDR2 from the germline V gene are MGHRA and YSYEKL. Trimming pared 0 bases from V and 3 bases from J, leaving 17 bases between. This CDR3 contains 17 residues. The CDR3 loop is CASSQEWRTKSDYGYTF. CDR3 sequence (DNA): TGCGCCAGCAGCCAAGAGTGGCGGACAAAGTCCGACTATGGCTACACCTTC.

The CDR3 bases are TGTGCCAGTAGACACCTCCTAGGACGGGGGACGGCCGTGGACCGTACTGGGGCCAACGTCCTGACTTTC. It codes for CASRHLLGRGTAVDRTGANVLTF. The J gene is TRBJ2-6, the V gene TRBV19, with D possibly being TRBD2 (6 bases). Germline V CDR1 and CDR2: LNHDA, SQIVND (reference sequence). Deletions cut 6 bases from V and 2 bases from J, with 35 bases between. The CDR3 totals 23 residues.

This clone is a singleton in its sample. Other DNA sequences from this sample encode an identical CDR3 as well. V usage is TRBV18 and J usage is TRBJ2-7, with 7 bases matching TRBD1. Germline V lookup: CDR1 KGHSH, CDR2 LQKENI. This CDR3 comprises 13 residues. J lost 1 base, V lost 3 bases, and 0 bases had no gene match. The CDR3: CASSPGQSYEQYF. The CDR3 DNA sequence: TGTGCCAGCTCACCGGGACAGTCCTACGAGCAGTACTTC.

The rearrangement links TRBV12-5 to TRBJ2-7, with 8 bases identical to TRBD1. With V trimmed by 7 bases and J by 4 bases, 9 bases remained unmatched. The CDR3 is 14 residues long. Germline CDR1 and CDR2: LGHNT and FRNRAP. CDR3 in amino acids: CASAPGQGIYEQYF. In nucleotides, the CDR3 is TGTGCTAGTGCCCCCGGACAGGGTATTTACGAGCAGTACTTC.

The V call is TRBV10-2, the J call TRBJ2-3; possible D gene TRBD2, 5 bases. CDR3 length: 16 residues. CDR1 WSHSY and CDR2 SAAADI come from the germline V gene. Trimming took 5 bases from V and 0 from J, leaving 15 bases between them. CDR3 amino acids: CASSPPERLSTDTQYF. CDR3 nucleotide sequence: TGCGCCAGCAGTCCACCGGAGCGGTTAAGCACAGATACGCAGTATTTT.

The chain combines TRBV9 with TRBJ2-2; D remains ambiguous. V lost 3 bases and J 6 bases, leaving 9 bases between the germline ends. The CDR3 runs to 13 residues. Germline lookup yields CDR1 SGDLS and CDR2 YYNGEE. CDR3 in DNA: TGTGCCAGCAGCGCCTCGAGCGCCGGGGAGCTGTTTTTT. Amino acids: CASSASSAGELFF.

V usage is TRBV6-5 and J usage is TRBJ1-5; possible D gene TRBD1, 5 bases. The V gene lost 4 bases and the J gene lost 0 bases, with 13 bases spanning the gap. Germline V gene data show CDR1 as MNHEY and CDR2 as SVGAGI. This CDR3 comprises 16 residues. This CDR3 reads CASSSSTDSSNQPQHF. In nucleotides, the CDR3 is TGTGCCAGCAGTTCCTCGACAGACTCTAGCAATCAGCCCCAGCATTTT.

The V and J genes are TRBV28 and TRBJ1-2, with D possibly TRBD1 on 5 matching bases. The CDR3 sequence is 17 residues long. Germline V CDR1 and CDR2: MDHEN, SYDVKM. The V end lost 2 bases, the J end lost 0 bases, and 16 bases lay between the germline ends. The CDR3 is CASSLTSVGAPNYGYTF. The CDR3 DNA is TGTGCCAGCAGTTTAACCTCCGTTGGGGCCCCTAACTATGGCTACACCTTC.

The V gene is TRBV5-5, the J gene TRBJ2-1, with no clear D. This CDR3 is built from 13 residues. The V end was cut by 3 bases, the J end by 7 bases, with 11 bases between. Germline CDR1 SGHKS, CDR2 YYEKEE (reference sequence). In DNA, the CDR3 is TGTGCCAGCAGCTCCCAGACATTTAATGAGCAGTTCTTC. Translation: CASSSQTFNEQFF.

The V and J genes are TRBV28 and TRBJ1-3; D perhaps matches TRBD1 (5 bases). Germline V CDR1 and CDR2: MDHEN, SYDVKM. Trimming took 5 bases from V and 8 from J, leaving 22 bases between them. This CDR3 spans 16 amino acids. This chain's CDR3 is CASSPPLEGEGDTIYF. In DNA form, the CDR3 reads TGTGCCAGCAGTCCCCCCCTGGAAGGGGAGGGAGACACCATATATTTT.

The J gene is TRBJ2-3, the V gene TRBV28; no reliable D call. CDR3 length equals 11 residues. The V gene's germline CDR1 is MDHEN and CDR2 SYDVKM. Trimming cost V 3 bases and J 11 bases, with 9 bases left between them. CDR3 amino acids: CASSLGDGQYF. DNA of the CDR3: TGTGCCAGCAGTTTGGGCGACGGGCAGTATTTT.

This chain connects TRBV21-1 to TRBJ2-6; TRBD1 reflects the table's D call only, with no check against the DNA. TRBV21-1 is deemed a pseudogene. This CDR3 spans 21 amino acids. The CDR3 spells CASSNPDASGTGDCGANVLTF. Written as DNA, the CDR3 is TGTGCCAGCAGCAACCCGGATGCGAGTGGGACAGGGGATTGTGGGGCCAACGTCCTGACTTTC.

This clone was recorded only once. The chain recombines TRBV11-3 with TRBJ1-1, with a tentative D call TRBD1 (5 bases). This CDR3 has 15 amino acids. The germline gives CDR1 SGHNT, CDR2 YENEEA. V shed 2 bases and J shed 0 bases, with 10 bases lying between them. The CDR3: CASSLQGPLNTEAFF. CDR3 sequence (DNA): TGTGCCAGCAGCTTACAGGGCCCCCTGAACACTGAAGCTTTCTTT.

In this sample, this clone turned up a few times. The chain uses TRBV19 and TRBJ1-1, with no clear D. This CDR3 comprises 14 residues. Germline assignment: CDR1 LNHDA and CDR2 SQIVND (reference sequence). The V gene lost 6 bases and the J gene lost 4 bases, with 15 bases spanning the gap. This CDR3 is CASRVRQSFTEAFF. The CDR3 bases are TGTGCCAGTAGGGTGCGACAATCGTTCACTGAAGCTTTCTTT.

About this clone itself: Additional DNA sequences in this sample encode the identical CDR3. This rearrangement joins TRBV7-3 to TRBJ2-3; 7 nucleotides match TRBD2. CDR1 SGHTA and CDR2 FQGTGA come from the germline V gene. Trimming cost V 5 bases and J 6 bases; bases outside gene matches: 5. The CDR3 contains 13 residues. The DNA of the CDR3 is TGTGCCAGCAGCCTAAGGGAGGGCGATACGCAGTATTTT. This codes for CASSLREGDTQYF.

This clone occurred once. The gene calls are TRBV5-6 and TRBJ1-1; no firm D call. V was shortened by 4 bases and J by 3 bases, with 13 bases between the two germline ends. Per germline, CDR1 SGHDT and CDR2 YYEEEE. This CDR3 has 14 residues. The CDR3 reads CASSPTGSDTEAFF. In nucleotides, the CDR3 is TGTGCCAGCAGCCCGACCGGCAGCGACACTGAAGCTTTCTTT. Variable domain in full (rest from reference TRBV5-6 and TRBJ1-1): DAGVTQSPTHLIKTRGQQVTLRCSPKSGHDTVSWYQQALGQGPQFIFQYYEEEERQRGNFPDRFSGHQFPNYSSELNVNALLLGDSALYLCASSPTGSDTEAFFGQGTRLTVV.

This clone appeared once. V is TRBV6-4 and J is TRBJ2-7; D gene unclear. Germline assignment: CDR1 MRHNA and CDR2 SNTAGT. Trimming pared 5 bases from V and 3 bases from J, leaving 14 bases between. The CDR3 totals 14 residues. Written as DNA, the CDR3 is TGTGCCAGCAGTCCCCCGGGTTTAAGCTACGAGCAGTACTTC. Its protein product is CASSPPGLSYEQYF.

The chain uses TRBV2 and TRBJ2-2; 9 nucleotides agree with TRBD2. Germline CDR1 and CDR2: SNHLY and FYNNEI. Trimming removed 6 bases from V and 3 bases from J; junction bases left unmatched: 5. The CDR3 runs 15 residues. The DNA of the CDR3 is TGTGCCAGCAGGGCGGGAGGGCAGTACACCGGGGAGCTGTTTTTT. Protein: CASRAGGQYTGELFF.

This chain uses TRBV14 with TRBJ2-7; no clear D. V lost 2 bases, J lost 4 bases, and 3 bases lay in between. There are 11 residues in the CDR3. CDR1 and CDR2 from the germline V gene are SGHDN and FVKESK. CDR3 region: CASSQSYEQYF. CDR3 in DNA: TGTGCCAGCAGCCAATCGTACGAGCAGTACTTC.

This sequence joins TRBV28 and TRBJ2-2; 8 nucleotides agree with TRBD1. There are 18 residues in the CDR3. The trim removed 5 bases at V and 5 bases at J, leaving 16 bases unmatched. CDR1 and CDR2 from the germline V gene are MDHEN and SYDVKM. CDR3 sequence reads: CASSGRTGRGTRTGELFF. As DNA, the CDR3 is TGTGCCAGCAGTGGGAGGACAGGGCGGGGAACAAGGACCGGGGAGCTGTTTTTT. Full variable domain (outside the CDR3, taken from reference TRBV28 and TRBJ2-2): DVKVTQSSRYLVKRTGEKVFLECVQDMDHENMFWYRQDPGLGLRLIYFSYDVKMKEKGDIPEGYSVSREKKERFSLILESASTNQTSMYLCASSGRTGRGTRTGELFFGEGSRLTVL.

This chain links TRBV4-1 with TRBJ2-3; TRBD1 aligns across 8 bases. The CDR3 has 16 residues. CDR1 is MGHRA and CDR2 is YSYEKL in the germline V gene. The V gene end was trimmed by 4 bases and the J gene end by 3 bases; junction bases not matched to a gene: 9. CDR3 sequence (DNA): TGCGCCAGCAGCCGACAACAGGGGGTCCAAACAGATACGCAGTATTTT. Translation gives CASSRQQGVQTDTQYF.

This rearrangement joins TRBV19 to TRBJ1-3; the D is unclear. CDR3 length equals 12 residues. V lost 3 bases and J 2 bases, leaving 2 bases between the germline ends. CDR1 is LNHDA, CDR2 SQIVND, per germline (reference sequence). This chain's CDR3 is CASSITGNTIYF. CDR3 sequence (DNA): TGTGCCAGTAGTATTACTGGAAACACCATATATTTT.

J is TRBJ2-5 and V is TRBV6-1, with D perhaps TRBD2 (6 bases). The CDR3 runs to 15 residues. From germline, CDR1 is MNHNS and CDR2 SASEGT. V gave up 0 bases and J gave up 4 bases, with 12 bases separating them. The chain's CDR3 is CASSEAGLGGETQYF. The CDR3 DNA follows: TGTGCCAGCAGTGAAGCGGGGCTCGGGGGAGAGACCCAGTACTTC.

This clone is a singleton in its sample. V usage is TRBV15 and J usage is TRBJ1-5, with 8 bases lining up with TRBD1. Per germline, CDR1 LNHNV and CDR2 YYDKDF (reference sequence). Germline trimming cut 4 bases from V and 2 bases from J; bases unmatched to any gene: 7. The CDR3 runs to 16 residues. CDR3 residues: CATSKVDRAGNQPQHF. The CDR3 DNA reads as TGTGCCACCAGCAAAGTGGACAGGGCTGGCAATCAGCCCCAGCATTTT.

The chain carries TRBV5-1 and TRBJ2-5; 9 bases are shared with TRBD1. The trim removed 3 bases at V and 4 bases at J, leaving 13 bases unmatched. CDR3 length: 17 amino acids. CDR1 and CDR2 from the germline V gene are SGHRS and YFSETQ. Here the CDR3 reads CASSSTGGVGGRETQYF. The DNA of the CDR3 is TGCGCCAGCAGCTCGACAGGGGGTGTTGGGGGGCGAGAGACCCAGTACTTC. Variable domain in full (rest from reference TRBV5-1 and TRBJ2-5): KAGVTQTPRYLIKTRGQQVTLSCSPISGHRSVSWYQQTPGQGLQFLFEYFSETQRNKGNFPGRFSGRQFSNSRSEMNVSTLELGDSALYLCASSSTGGVGGRETQYFGPGTRLLVL.

The rearrangement uses TRBV7-8 and TRBJ1-6; D is undetermined. CDR1 and CDR2 (germline): SGHVS, FQNEAQ. The CDR3 is 16 residues long. The ends were cut back, 1 base at V and 0 bases at J, with 7 bases in the middle. The CDR3, as DNA: TGTGCCAGCAGCTTAGGAGAGAGCTCCTATAATTCACCCCTCCACTTT. Protein sequence: CASSLGESSYNSPLHF.